This T cell receptor beta chain was captured by sequencing in a study of blood T cell repertoires in COVID-19. Study background: The origin of the acute and convalescent COVID-19 samples was the United States, Italy and Spain. The analysed material was cDNA or gDNA that came from T cells, B-cell-depleted T cells, or PBMCs.

Per the original methods: Reference gene primer amplification gave nucleated cell count estimates. Method: immunoSEQ multiplex PCR; TCRdb's copy keeps in-frame clones and lacks some. V and J calls and clone size come straight from that table; D and trimming were deduced from the DNA. The sample lists 100,000 or so clones; about 85% were seen once. The sample taken for sequencing was peripheral blood. The receptor was derived from a woman in her forties or fifties with COVID-19, enrolled during active disease.

CDR3 coding DNA: TGTGCCAGCAGCTTAGAGGGTAGCGGGGGGGAAAGCTCCTACGAGCAGTACTTC. It encodes CASSLEGSGGESSYEQYF. The rearrangement joins TRBV13 to TRBJ2-7, with 11 bases aligning to TRBD2. The CDR3 extends over 18 amino acids. Germline V lookup: CDR1 PRHDT, CDR2 FYEKMQ (reference sequence). The V and J ends lost 1 base and 0 bases, in that order; junction bases with no gene match: 8.